Each of the 9 T cell receptor beta chains below was sequenced from the same sample in a study of T cells in women clearing cervical HPV infection. Libraries were prepared by immunoSEQ multiplex PCR; TCRdb keeps only in-frame clonotypes and omits some of them. Its clone listing holds more than 30,000 clones. The sequenced sample was blood buffy coat. Receptor source: a woman between 18 and 70 years old with a cervical HPV16 infection that either progressed to CIN3+ or cleared (not recorded which).

CDR3 DNA (partial): TGCGCCAGCAGCTCCCGACTAGCCGGGACTGATCAAAACACCGGGGAG. Encoded protein: CASSSRLAGTDQNTGE. The entire CDR3 protein is CASSSRLAGTDQNTGELFF. The chain has TRBV5-1 and TRBJ2-2, with 7 nucleotides matching TRBD2. With the read ending 3 residues before the CDR3 end, the germline J gene is used to fill in that end. The trim removed 3 bases at V and 2 bases at J, leaving 16 bases unmatched. In germline, CDR1 is SGHRS, CDR2 YFSETQ. The CDR3 sequence is 19 residues long.

With respect to this clone: The CDR3 end falls 3 residues outside the read, so it is completed with the germline J gene. The chain recombines TRBV5-1 with TRBJ1-2; 7 bases map to TRBD1. The CDR3 is 15 residues long. Germline V CDR1 and CDR2: SGHRS, YFSETQ. This CDR3 reads CASRINRQGVGGYTF. The covered CDR3 bases are TGCGCCAGCAGGATAAACCGACAGGGAGTAGGGGGC.

With respect to this clone: The read halts 3 residues ahead of the CDR3 end, with the missing end drawn from the germline J gene. The gene calls are TRBV7-2 and TRBJ1-1, with D uncertain. Germline-derived CDR1 and CDR2 are SGHTA and FQGNSA. The CDR3 is 14 amino acids. V was shortened by 2 bases and J by 5 bases, with 12 bases between the two germline ends. The CDR3 reads CASSLKRVSTEAFF. The part of the CDR3 DNA that was read is TGTGCCAGCAGCTTAAAGAGGGTTTCAACTGAA. Filled out from reference TRBV7-2 and TRBJ1-1, the complete variable domain reads GAGVSQSPSNKVTEKGKDVELRCDPISGHTALYWYRQSLGQGLEFLIYFQGNSAPDKSGLPSDRFSAERTGGSVSTLTIQRTQQEDSAVYLCASSLKRVSTEAFFGQGTRLTVV.

This clone is called medium-sized based on its frequency. The read is 3 residues too short to cover the CDR3 end, so that end is filled in from the germline J gene. The chain couples TRBV20-1 to TRBJ2-1; D is unresolved. V was cut by 4 bases and J by 9 bases, with 13 bases left in between. Germline lookup yields CDR1 DFQATT and CDR2 SNEGSKA (reference sequence). The CDR3 contains 12 residues. The CDR3 region is CSATPVSREQFF. The sequenced part of the CDR3 DNA is TGCAGTGCTACCCCAGTCTCCCGTGAG.

Remarks on this clone: Sequencing ends 3 residues short of the CDR3 end; the germline J gene provides the rest. The V gene is TRBV9, the J gene TRBJ2-1; D is possibly TRBD1 (6 bases). V was trimmed by 4 bases and J by 0 bases, leaving 14 bases between them. Germline CDR1 SGDLS, CDR2 YYNGEE. CDR3 length equals 16 residues. The covered CDR3 bases are TGTGCCAGCAGCCCAGGGGCAGGGAGCTCCTACAATGAG. Residues: CASSPGAGSSYNE. The whole CDR3 region reads CASSPGAGSSYNEQFF.

A remark on this clone: Read coverage stops 3 residues before the CDR3 terminus; the germline J gene supplies the remainder. The chain uses TRBV9 and TRBJ1-2; a possible D gene is TRBD1 (5 bases). Deletions cut 2 bases from V and 6 bases from J, with 23 bases between. There are 17 residues in the CDR3. The V gene's germline CDR1 is SGDLS and CDR2 YYNGEE. The CDR3 loop is CASSVVLRGREIDGYTF. The sequenced part of the CDR3 DNA is TGTGCCAGCAGCGTGGTTCTTCGGGGGAGGGAGATTGATGGC.

Notes on this clone: The CDR3 end is not reached by the read, which stops 3 residues before it; the germline J gene fills it in. The rearrangement joins TRBV19 to TRBJ2-5; 8 positions agree with TRBD1. Germline assignment: CDR1 LNHDA and CDR2 SQIVND (reference sequence). CDR3 length equals 14 residues. With V trimmed by 6 bases and J by 4 bases, 7 bases remained unmatched. The CDR3 here is CASRTQTGVETQYF. The CDR3 DNA, read in part, is TGTGCCAGTAGGACTCAGACAGGGGTAGAGACC.

In regard to this clone: Read coverage stops 3 residues before the CDR3 terminus; the germline J gene supplies the remainder. The gene calls are TRBV7-9 and TRBJ2-7; a possible D gene is TRBD1 (6 bases). This CDR3 has 13 residues. Germline V gives CDR1 SEHNR, CDR2 FQNEAQ (reference sequence). The ends were cut back, 3 bases at V and 3 bases at J, with 9 bases in the middle. CDR3 loop: CASSFDRFYEQYF. CDR3 bases read: TGTGCCAGCAGCTTTGACAGGTTCTACGAG.

Remarks on this clone: The CDR3 end is not reached by the read, which stops 3 residues before it; the germline J gene fills it in. The chain carries TRBV5-6 and TRBJ2-2; 8 bases are a match to TRBD1. V was pared by 2 bases and J by 4 bases, with 4 bases of the junction left unmatched. CDR3 size: 15 residues. Looked up from germline, CDR1 is SGHDT and CDR2 is YYEEEE. The covered CDR3 bases are TGTGCCAGCAGCTTAGGGACAGGCATCACCGGGGAG. This encodes CASSLGTGITGE. The complete CDR3 sequence is CASSLGTGITGELFF.